These 4 T cell receptor beta chains were sequenced from one sample in a study of shared clonotypes between healthy human individuals. Using immunoSEQ multiplex PCR, the repertoire was profiled, and TCRdb retains in-frame clones only, with some absent. The sample consists of approximately 710,000 clones, 90% of them appearing once. Sequencing was done on a sample of memory CD8+ T cells from PBMCs. Subset denoted: CD45RO+ cells pooled with CCR7-negative TemRA cells. The receptor source for this set is a man between 18 and 35 years old in good health. Some clones in this sample may be carry-over from other donors' samples.

V is TRBV7-9 and J is TRBJ1-6; 7 nucleotides match TRBD1. Germline V gene lookup returns CDR1 SEHNR and CDR2 FQNEAQ (reference sequence). V was pared by 4 bases and J by 8 bases, with 8 bases of the junction left unmatched. This CDR3 contains 15 residues. The CDR3 here is CASSSAGTEDSPLHF. DNA for the CDR3: TGTGCCAGCAGCTCCGCCGGGACAGAGGATTCACCCCTCCACTTT.

This rearrangement joins TRBV19 to TRBJ2-7; D remains unclear. This CDR3 comprises 14 residues. Trimming cost V 5 bases and J 0 bases, with 11 bases left between them. Germline loops: CDR1 LNHDA, CDR2 SQIVND (reference sequence). The CDR3 DNA reads TGTGCCAGTAGTTTTGGGGAATCCTCCTACGAGCAGTACTTC. Protein product: CASSFGESSYEQYF.

This clone was counted a single time. In nucleotides, the CDR3 is TGTGCCAGCAGTGAAGCCCTAACAGGGTTGGTGGGTCAGCCCCAGCATTTT. Protein sequence: CASSEALTGLVGQPQHF. The J gene is TRBJ1-5, the V gene TRBV6-1; TRBD1 might be the D (6 bases). Deletions cut 0 bases from V and 6 bases from J, with 18 bases between. Germline loops: CDR1 MNHNS, CDR2 SASEGT. The CDR3 extends over 17 amino acids.

The chain has TRBV4-1 and TRBJ2-2, with a tentative D call TRBD1 (6 bases). This CDR3 contains 16 residues. Per germline, CDR1 MGHRA and CDR2 YSYEKL. Trimming removed 1 base at V and 2 bases at J, with 11 bases between. CDR3 nucleotides: TGCGCCAGCAGCCAAGGGCAGGGGATTAACACCGGGGAGCTGTTTTTT. It encodes CASSQGQGINTGELFF.